The 24 T cell receptor beta chains below were found in one sample sequenced in a study of T cells in Graves' hyperthyroidism and ophthalmopathy. What was amplified from RNA transcripts were TCR beta CDR3 regions. The HTBI primer set was used in a first-round RT-PCR of the TCR CDR3. TCRdb reanalysed the multiplex PCR reads using MiXCR and keeps one entry per CDR3 protein. The table includes about 350,000 distinct CDR3 sequences, approximately 13% detected once. The source material was blood. All receptors come from a woman under 40 with Graves' hyperthyroidism.

Details on this clonotype: Just one base apart from a much larger clone, this may be a read error. The chain recombines TRBV28 with TRBJ2-2; D is ambiguous. CDR1 is MDHEN and CDR2 is SYDVKM in the germline V gene. This CDR3 spans 15 amino acids. Between the trimmed V and J ends, which lost 7 bases and 6 bases, there was a span of 18 bases. The CDR3 DNA is TGTGCCAGCACCGCCGTGGTGCGTTCGGCCGGGGAGCTGTTTTTT. Protein: CASTAVVRSAGELFF.

This clonotype was detected ten times or more. The V gene is TRBV5-5, the J gene TRBJ1-5, with D perhaps matching TRBD1 (5 bases). CDR1 and CDR2 from the germline V gene are SGHKS and YYEKEE (reference sequence). Trimming cost V 0 bases and J 3 bases, with 13 bases left between them. The CDR3 sequence is 16 residues long. This CDR3 is CASSLVGGRTNQPQHF. In nucleotides, the CDR3 is TGTGCCAGCAGCTTGGTCGGGGGGAGAACCAATCAGCCCCAGCATTTT.

This clonotype was recorded a few times. This sequence joins TRBV28 and TRBJ2-2, with D tentatively TRBD1 (6 bases). Germline lookup yields CDR1 MDHEN and CDR2 SYDVKM. Deletions cut 6 bases from V and 7 bases from J, with 18 bases between. The CDR3 contains 15 residues. The CDR3 spells CASSPGQRIGGELFF. For the CDR3, the DNA is TGTGCCAGCAGCCCAGGACAGCGGATAGGCGGGGAGCTGTTTTTT.

V usage is TRBV19 and J usage is TRBJ1-2; perhaps TRBD1 as D (5 bases). The CDR3 loop spans 12 amino acids. V was trimmed by 11 bases and J by 4 bases, leaving 14 bases between them. The V gene's germline CDR1 is LNHDA and CDR2 SQIVND (reference sequence). This chain's CDR3 is CACQGSRYGYTF. Written as DNA, the CDR3 is TGTGCCTGTCAGGGATCGCGCTATGGCTACACCTTC.

This clonotype was seen ten or more times. V gene TRBV11-2 combines with J gene TRBJ2-5, with D perhaps matching TRBD1 or TRBD2 (6 bases each). Trimming removed 3 bases from V and 4 bases from J, with 15 bases in between. The CDR3 is made up of 15 amino acids. Germline CDR1 SGHAT, CDR2 FQNNGV. The CDR3 is CASSFNQGRGETQYF. In nucleotides, the CDR3 is TGTGCCAGCAGCTTCAATCAGGGGCGGGGAGAGACCCAGTACTTC.

This clonotype has only a few counts. The V and J genes are TRBV6-1 and TRBJ1-3; D may be TRBD1 (5 bases). The ends were cut back, 6 bases at V and 4 bases at J, with 19 bases in the middle. CDR1 and CDR2 from the germline V gene are MNHNS and SASEGT. The CDR3 runs 16 residues. CDR3 residues: CASSASTATLGNTIYF. The DNA for the CDR3 is TGTGCCAGCAGCGCCTCGACAGCGACCCTAGGAAACACCATATATTTT.

This clonotype was recorded at least ten times. The V and J genes are TRBV3-1 and TRBJ1-6, with D hard to call. The CDR3 totals 12 residues. The germline V gene has CDR1 LGHDT and CDR2 YNNKEL (reference sequence). V shed 4 bases and J shed 8 bases, with 6 bases lying between them. The CDR3 region is CASSLLDSPLHF. The CDR3 bases are TGTGCCAGCAGCCTTTTGGATTCACCCCTCCACTTT. Full variable domain (rest looked up from reference TRBV3-1 and TRBJ1-6): DTAVSQTPKYLVTQMGNDKSIKCEQNLGHDTMYWYKQDSKKFLKIMFSYNNKELIINETVPNRFSPKSPDKAHLNLHINSLELGDSAVYFCASSLLDSPLHFGNGTRLTVT.

The chain employs TRBV5-6 and TRBJ1-1, with 9 nucleotides matching TRBD1. Trimming at V came to 2 bases and at J to 5 bases, leaving 13 bases not matched to a gene. Looked up from germline, CDR1 is SGHDT and CDR2 is YYEEEE. This CDR3 spans 17 amino acids. CDR3: CASSLAATGGGGTEAFF. In DNA, the CDR3 is TGTGCCAGCAGCTTAGCCGCAACAGGGGGCGGAGGGACTGAAGCTTTCTTT. The variable domain in full, with the rest retrieved from reference TRBV5-6 and TRBJ1-1, is DAGVTQSPTHLIKTRGQQVTLRCSPKSGHDTVSWYQQALGQGPQFIFQYYEEEERQRGNFPDRFSGHQFPNYSSELNVNALLLGDSALYLCASSLAATGGGGTEAFFGQGTRLTVV.

CDR3 in DNA: TGCAGCGTTGTAAGGCAGATCTATGGCTACACCTTC. This encodes CSVVRQIYGYTF. This rearrangement joins TRBV29-1 to TRBJ1-2, with D uncertain. The CDR3 sequence is 12 residues long. Germline CDR1 is SQVTM and CDR2 is ANQGSEA. Trimming removed 4 bases at V and 4 bases at J, with 10 bases between.

The gene calls are TRBV6-1 and TRBJ1-1; D may be TRBD1 (5 bases). CDR1 MNHNS and CDR2 SASEGT come from the germline V gene. The CDR3 sequence is 10 residues long. Trimming stripped 8 bases from V and 8 bases from J, with 9 bases between. CDR3 in DNA: TGTGCCAGCGGTGGGACGGAAGCTTTCTTT. This sequence encodes CASGGTEAFF.

Of note for this clonotype: This sequence may be a read error, since a much larger clone differs from it by one base. The V gene is TRBV7-9, the J gene TRBJ2-3; 12 bases align to TRBD2. The germline CDR1 and CDR2 sequences are SEHNR and FQNEAQ (reference sequence). This CDR3 is built from 15 residues. This CDR3 reads CASSTTSGRTDAQYF. The CDR3 DNA follows: TGTGCCAGCAGCACTACTAGCGGGAGGACAGATGCGCAGTATTTT.

V and J are TRBV13 and TRBJ1-5, with TRBD1 identical over 7 bases. Germline trimming cut 4 bases from V and 5 bases from J; bases unmatched to any gene: 5. The V gene's germline CDR1 is PRHDT and CDR2 FYEKMQ (reference sequence). The CDR3 has 14 residues. CDR3 amino acids: CASSSRQGDQPQHF. DNA of the CDR3: TGTGCCAGCAGCTCTAGACAGGGTGATCAGCCCCAGCATTTT.

This clonotype occurred a few times. The chain recombines TRBV7-2 with TRBJ2-1; 9 bases match TRBD2. This CDR3 region has 13 residues. Trimming cost V 5 bases and J 14 bases; bases outside gene matches: 10. Per the germline V gene, CDR1 is SGHTA and CDR2 is FQGNSA. DNA of the CDR3: TGTGCCAGCAGCCCGGTAGCGGGAGATAAAGAGTTCTTC. It encodes CASSPVAGDKEFF.

This clonotype was seen more than once but under ten times. J is TRBJ2-7 and V is TRBV12-3 or TRBV12-4, with a tentative D call TRBD2 (6 bases). V lost 6 bases, J lost 4 bases, and 22 bases lay in between. The CDR3 has 16 residues. The CDR3 region is CASSSTFEGRRYEQYF. In nucleotides, the CDR3 is TGTGCCAGCAGCTCGACTTTTGAGGGGAGGAGGTACGAGCAGTACTTC.

In its sample, this clonotype was seen many times. This chain links TRBV12-3 or TRBV12-4 with TRBJ2-7; TRBD2 matches at 8 bases. There are 14 residues in the CDR3. The ends lost 4 bases at V and 4 bases at J; junction bases unmatched: 6. CDR3 in DNA: TGTGCCAGCAGTTCCGGGACTAGATATTACGAGCAGTACTTC. Translation gives CASSSGTRYYEQYF.

This clonotype was observed many times. DNA for the CDR3: TGTGCTAGTGGTGGAGCGGGATATGAGCAGTTCTTC. Its translation: CASGGAGYEQFF. The rearrangement links TRBV12-5 to TRBJ2-1; 7 nucleotides line up with TRBD2. Germline CDR1 and CDR2: LGHNT and FRNRAP. The CDR3 runs 12 residues. The V gene end was trimmed by 5 bases and the J gene end by 8 bases; junction bases not matched to a gene: 3.

The rearrangement links TRBV7-8 to TRBJ2-3; the D is unclear. This CDR3 contains 13 residues. Germline values: CDR1 SGHVS, CDR2 FQNEAQ. V was cut by 4 bases and J by 6 bases, with 11 bases left in between. CDR3 protein: CASSSEPRDTQYF. CDR3 DNA: TGTGCCAGCAGCTCGGAACCCAGGGATACGCAGTATTTT.

Ten or more counts support this clonotype. The chain carries TRBV24-1 and TRBJ2-2; 8 bases fit TRBD1. The V gene end was trimmed by 4 bases and the J gene end by 4 bases; junction bases not matched to a gene: 7. The CDR3 is 16 residues long. Germline CDR1 reads KGHDR; CDR2 reads SFDVKD. CDR3 in DNA: TGTGCCACCAGTGACCCCGGACAGGGTTCCACCGGGGAGCTGTTTTTT. It yields the protein CATSDPGQGSTGELFF.

Points on this clonotype: This clone may be a read error of a much larger clone one base away. This chain links TRBV12-3 or TRBV12-4 with TRBJ2-1; TRBD1 matches at 7 bases. After removal of 6 bases from V and 9 bases from J, the junction contained 11 bases not matched to a gene. The CDR3 runs to 14 residues. The CDR3 spells CASSPWTRGIEQFF. CDR3 sequence (DNA): TGTGCCAGCAGCCCCTGGACCAGGGGGATTGAGCAGTTCTTC.

This clonotype turned up a few times. This chain joins TRBV6-2 or TRBV6-3 and TRBJ2-1, with 7 bases identical to TRBD2. This CDR3 spans 19 amino acids. V lost 4 bases, J lost 0 bases, and 15 bases stayed unmatched. Per the germline V gene, CDR1 is MNHEY and CDR2 is SVGEGT. DNA for the CDR3: TGTGCCAGCAGTTCTCTGGGTCCTAGCGGAACGAGCTCCTACAATGAGCAGTTCTTC. This codes for CASSSLGPSGTSSYNEQFF.

This clonotype was counted many times. The CDR3 bases are TGTGCCAGCAGCCAGGGACACCCGGACACTGAAGCTTTCTTT. Translated: CASSQGHPDTEAFF. The genes are TRBV7-8 and TRBJ1-1; tentative D call: TRBD1 (6 bases). The V gene's germline CDR1 is SGHVS and CDR2 FQNEAQ. The CDR3 is made up of 14 amino acids. V was trimmed by 5 bases and J by 3 bases, leaving 13 bases between them.

This clonotype was observed a few times. This chain joins TRBV19 and TRBJ1-5, with a tentative D call TRBD1 (5 bases). The V gene lost 5 bases and the J gene lost 1 base, with 12 bases spanning the gap. The CDR3 is 15 amino acids. Germline CDR1 and CDR2: LNHDA and SQIVND (reference sequence). The CDR3 protein is CASSLGVPSNQPQHF. In nucleotides, the CDR3 is TGTGCCAGTAGTTTGGGGGTACCAAGCAATCAGCCCCAGCATTTT.

There are many counts of this clonotype. The chain carries TRBV28 and TRBJ2-1; TRBD2 matches 7 bases. Losses at the gene ends were 8 bases for V and 7 bases for J; bases not matched to a gene: 11. The CDR3 is made up of 14 amino acids. Germline values: CDR1 MDHEN, CDR2 SYDVKM. Written as DNA, the CDR3 is TGTGCCAGCGCTTGGGGGGAGGGCCTAAATGAGCAGTTCTTC. Translating it yields CASAWGEGLNEQFF.

The chain is built from TRBV7-9 and TRBJ2-1; D call uncertain. This CDR3 spans 12 amino acids. The germline CDR1 and CDR2 sequences are SEHNR and FQNEAQ (reference sequence). V lost 5 bases to trimming and J lost 7 bases, with 9 bases between them. CDR3 DNA: TGTGCCAGCAGCATAGGGCAGAATGAGCAGTTCTTC. Its translation: CASSIGQNEQFF.